This entry lists 14 T cell receptor beta chains sequenced from one sample in a study of prognosis after radiotherapy for stage I lung cancer. Template was genomic DNA; TCR beta CDR3 amplified in two multiplex PCR rounds. First-round PCR used primers specific to each TRBV and TRBJ gene. TCRdb re-called the multiplex PCR reads through MiXCR, storing one row per CDR3 protein. Here the sample spans about 16,000 distinct CDR3 sequences, roughly 45% being singletons. The source material was PBMCs, sampled before or after stereotactic body radiation therapy (not recorded which). These receptor sequences come from a donor of 50 years or more with non-small cell lung cancer.

This chain links TRBV6-1 with TRBJ2-3, with 8 bases that match TRBD2. This CDR3 has 15 residues. Germline trimming cut 3 bases from V and 0 bases from J; bases unmatched to any gene: 2. Germline V gene lookup returns CDR1 MNHNS and CDR2 SASEGT. CDR3 bases: TGTGCCAGCAGTGAGGCTAGCGGGAGCACAGATACGCAGTATTTT. Translated: CASSEASGSTDTQYF.

This rearrangement joins TRBV7-8 to TRBJ1-6; no clear D. The CDR3 has 16 amino acids. The V end was cut by 5 bases, the J end by 1 base, with 12 bases between. Per the germline V gene, CDR1 is SGHVS and CDR2 is FQNEAQ. The CDR3 nucleotides are TGTGCCAGCAGCCAAGGACCTTCTTCCTATAATTCACCCCTCCACTTT. It yields the protein CASSQGPSSYNSPLHF. Full variable domain (rest looked up from reference TRBV7-8 and TRBJ1-6): GAGVSQSPRYKVAKRGQDVALRCDPISGHVSLFWYQQALGQGPEFLTYFQNEAQLDKSGLPSDRFFAERPEGSVSTLKIQRTQQEDSAVYLCASSQGPSSYNSPLHFGNGTRLTVT.

This clonotype is medium-sized within its sample. This rearrangement joins TRBV25-1 to TRBJ1-3; D ambiguous. CDR3 length equals 14 residues. Germline V gene data show CDR1 as MGHDK and CDR2 as SYGVNS. The V end was cut by 2 bases, the J end by 0 bases, with 5 bases between. The CDR3 bases are TGTGCCAGCAGTGAAGAACGCTCTGGAAACACCATATATTTT. Translated, it gives CASSEERSGNTIYF. The full variable domain, its missing parts supplied by reference TRBV25-1 and TRBJ1-3, is EADIYQTPRYLVIGTGKKITLECSQTMGHDKMYWYQQDPGMELHLIHYSYGVNSTEKGDLSSESTVSRIRTEHFPLTLESARPSHTSQYLCASSEERSGNTIYFGEGSWLTVV.

This clonotype was seen more than once but under ten times. One base separates it from a far larger clone, so it is likely a read error. J is TRBJ2-7 and V is TRBV6-9; 7 bases fit TRBD1. The CDR3 runs to 13 residues. Germline V gene data show CDR1 as MNHGY and CDR2 as SVAAGI. The CDR3 region has the DNA TGTGCCAGCAGTTGGGACAGCTCCTACGAGCAGTCCTTC. It specifies CASSWDSSYEQSF.

As to this clonotype: A much larger clone differs by one base, so this may be a read error. V and J are TRBV20-1 and TRBJ2-1; unclear D gene. Germline lookup yields CDR1 DFQATT and CDR2 SNEGSKA (reference sequence). The CDR3 length is 13 residues. The V and J ends lost 0 bases and 7 bases respectively, with 10 bases between them. The CDR3 DNA reads TGCAGTGCTAGAGATTCAGTCCGGAATGAGCAGTTCTTC. Translation gives CSARDSVRNEQFF.

About this clonotype: A far bigger clonotype differs at one base, so this is likely a read error. V and J are TRBV6-4 and TRBJ2-5; tentatively, D is TRBD1 (6 bases). Germline V gene data show CDR1 as MRHNA and CDR2 as SNTAGT. This CDR3 contains 16 residues. The CDR3 region is CASSEAMGAVGENQYF. The CDR3 coding sequence is TGTGCCAGCAGTGAAGCGATGGGGGCAGTTGGAGAGAACCAGTACTTC.

This clonotype has a count of ten or more. V usage is TRBV5-1 and J usage is TRBJ1-1; 8 nucleotides line up with TRBD1. In germline, CDR1 is SGHRS, CDR2 YFSETQ. J lost 5 bases, V lost 0 bases, and 6 bases had no gene match. CDR3 size: 15 residues. DNA for the CDR3: TGCGCCAGCAGCTTGGGGGCAGGGGGCCCGACTGAAGCTTTCTTT. This gives the protein CASSLGAGGPTEAFF. Complete variable domain (other parts from reference TRBV5-1 and TRBJ1-1): KAGVTQTPRYLIKTRGQQVTLSCSPISGHRSVSWYQQTPGQGLQFLFEYFSETQRNKGNFPGRFSGRQFSNSRSEMNVSTLELGDSALYLCASSLGAGGPTEAFFGQGTRLTVV.

The chain employs TRBV19 and TRBJ2-7; TRBD1 matches 8 bases. The length of the CDR3 is 14 residues. V dropped 5 bases and J dropped 13; count of bases not matched to a gene: 16. The germline CDR1 and CDR2 sequences are LNHDA and SQIVND (reference sequence). The DNA for the CDR3 is TGTGCCAGTAGTCCGGGACAGGTTTCCTACGATCATTACTTC. This translates into CASSPGQVSYDHYF.

A single count supports this clonotype. The gene calls are TRBV6-1 and TRBJ2-2; D possibly corresponds to TRBD1 (6 bases). V was shortened by 5 bases and J by 2 bases, with 18 bases between the two germline ends. Per germline, CDR1 MNHNS and CDR2 SASEGT. CDR3 length equals 17 residues. The DNA of the CDR3 is TGTGCCAGCAGTCGATGGGGGACATGGTCTAACACCGGGGAGCTGTTTTTT. It encodes CASSRWGTWSNTGELFF.

This clonotype showed up many times. This chain connects TRBV6-2 or TRBV6-3 to TRBJ1-3; tentative D call: TRBD1 (5 bases). There are 15 residues in the CDR3. Germline lookup yields CDR1 MNHEY and CDR2 SVGEGT. With 2 bases removed from V and 0 bases from J, the gap between germline ends came to 8 bases. The CDR3 coding sequence is TGTGCCAGCAGTTACGAGGGGATCTCTGGAAACACCATATATTTT. Protein: CASSYEGISGNTIYF.

The rearrangement joins TRBV12-3 or TRBV12-4 to TRBJ1-5; unclear D gene. The CDR3 runs 14 residues. V dropped 6 bases and J dropped 6 bases, with 15 bases sitting between them. Here the CDR3 reads CASSHAGLGQPQHF. The CDR3 coding sequence is TGTGCCAGCAGCCACGCGGGGTTGGGTCAGCCCCAGCATTTT.

At least ten counts were recorded for this clonotype. The chain joins TRBV4-1 to TRBJ2-7; tentative D call: TRBD1 (6 bases). The CDR3 has 16 amino acids. Trimming cost V 0 bases and J 2 bases, with 14 bases left between them. Germline CDR1 and CDR2: MGHRA and YSYEKL. The CDR3 bases are TGCGCCAGCAGCCAAGAAGAGACAGGAGCAGCCTACGAGCAGTACTTC. Residues: CASSQEETGAAYEQYF.

This clonotype was detected only once. A read error is possible here, since a much larger clone lies one base away. V usage is TRBV5-4 and J usage is TRBJ1-2; 8 bases match TRBD1. This CDR3 region has 15 residues. Germline V gives CDR1 SGHNT, CDR2 YYREEE (reference sequence). The DNA for the CDR3 is TGTGCCAGCGGCTTGGGGAGCGCGGACAGGGACGGCTACACCTTC. Translation gives CASGLGSADRDGYTF.

This clonotype was seen many times. The rearrangement uses TRBV6-1 and TRBJ1-3; D gene unclear. In germline, CDR1 is MNHNS, CDR2 SASEGT. The V end was cut by 10 bases, the J end by 4 bases, with 11 bases between. The CDR3 extends over 12 amino acids. DNA of the CDR3: TGTGCCACCACCGTGGGGGGAAACACCATATATTTT. This gives the protein CATTVGGNTIYF.